The 8 T cell receptor beta chains presented below share a single source sample, sequenced in a study of siplizumab effects on memory and regulatory T cells. Libraries were prepared by immunoSEQ multiplex PCR; TCRdb keeps only in-frame clonotypes and omits some of them. The sample holds around 94,000 clones, roughly 92% seen once. Sequencing used CD4+ T cells sorted from blood. The receptors originated from a human donor in good health.

The V and J genes are TRBV28 and TRBJ2-5; possible D gene TRBD2, 5 bases. V lost 5 bases to trimming and J lost 5 bases, with 21 bases between them. The CDR3 runs to 16 residues. CDR1 is MDHEN and CDR2 is SYDVKM in the germline V gene. The CDR3: CASSDRLGISGETQYF. CDR3 sequence (DNA): TGTGCCAGCAGTGACCGGCTGGGGATTTCGGGGGAGACCCAGTACTTC.

This clone was found once. The chain uses TRBV30 and TRBJ2-7; D gene uncertain. The CDR3 sequence is 11 residues long. Germline loops: CDR1 GTSNPN, CDR2 SVGIG (reference sequence). Trimming took 3 bases from V and 7 from J, leaving 10 bases between them. Here the CDR3 DNA reads TGTGCCTGGAGGACATCATTAGAGCAGTACTTC. This gives the protein CAWRTSLEQYF.

The chain has TRBV25-1 and TRBJ2-3; D unresolved. V lost 5 bases and J 5 bases, leaving 8 bases between the germline ends. The CDR3 runs 12 residues. Germline lookup yields CDR1 MGHDK and CDR2 SYGVNS. As DNA, the CDR3 is TGTGCCAGCAGTAAGGGTCTAGATACGCAGTATTTT. This encodes CASSKGLDTQYF.

The V gene is TRBV7-3, the J gene TRBJ2-3; D may match TRBD1 or TRBD2 (5 bases each). The CDR3 contains 14 residues. Trimming left V 1 base short and J 2 bases short, with 7 bases between. Germline CDR1 SGHTA, CDR2 FQGTGA. The CDR3 bases are TGTGCCAGCAGCTTAATGGGGACCACAGATACGCAGTATTTT. It specifies CASSLMGTTDTQYF. The full variable domain, with the rest looked up from reference TRBV7-3 and TRBJ2-3, is GAGVSQTPSNKVTEKGKYVELRCDPISGHTALYWYRQSLGQGPEFLIYFQGTGAADDSGLPNDRFFAVRPEGSVSTLKIQRTERGDSAVYLCASSLMGTTDTQYFGPGTRLTVL.

CDR3 region: CASSFGPLSPDTQYF. The CDR3 DNA reads as TGTGCCAGCAGCTTCGGGCCTTTATCGCCAGATACGCAGTATTTT. The genes are TRBV7-6 and TRBJ2-3; no clear D. V was cut by 3 bases and J by 4 bases, with 14 bases left in between. The CDR3 spans 15 residues. Germline lookup yields CDR1 SGHVS and CDR2 FNYEAQ.

V gene TRBV27 combines with J gene TRBJ1-3; 8 bases map to TRBD1. The CDR3 sequence is 15 residues long. Germline V lookup: CDR1 MNHEY, CDR2 SMNVEV (reference sequence). The V gene end was trimmed by 6 bases and the J gene end by 1 base; junction bases not matched to a gene: 5. CDR3 region: CASSLRQGSGNTIYF. The CDR3 nucleotides read TGTGCCAGCAGCCTACGACAGGGGTCTGGAAACACCATATATTTT.

This chain connects TRBV27 to TRBJ2-7; a possible D gene is TRBD1 (6 bases). Germline lookup yields CDR1 MNHEY and CDR2 SMNVEV (reference sequence). The CDR3 consists of 15 residues. The germline V and J ends were trimmed by 5 bases and 3 bases, with 17 bases remaining between them. The DNA for the CDR3 is TGTGCCAGCAGTGCTCAGATTGGACAGTTCTACGAGCAGTACTTC. Protein sequence: CASSAQIGQFYEQYF.

This rearrangement joins TRBV20-1 to TRBJ1-1, with D hard to call. The V gene lost 5 bases and the J gene lost 11 bases, with 15 bases spanning the gap. There are 11 residues in the CDR3. Per germline, CDR1 DFQATT and CDR2 SNEGSKA (reference sequence). DNA of the CDR3: TGCAGTGCTCCCCTGGGCCAGCGGGCTTTCTTT. Amino acid sequence: CSAPLGQRAFF.